One and the same sample provided the 27 T cell receptor beta chains below, sequenced in a study of cytomegalovirus exposure and HLA in healthy donors. Primers: 60 Vbeta forward and 13 Jbeta reverse. TCRdb keeps only in-frame clones here, not all; method: immunoSEQ multiplex PCR. Of some 98,000 clones in the sample, approximately 78% were seen once. Sample: PBMCs. Receptors originate from a man between 35 and 55 years old in good health and CMV-seronegative.

This clone occurred a few times. This sequence joins TRBV11-2 and TRBJ1-4; no firm D call. The germline V gene has CDR1 SGHAT and CDR2 FQNNGV. Trimming took 1 base from V and 0 from J, leaving 9 bases between them. The CDR3 has 16 residues. In DNA form, the CDR3 reads TGTGCCAGCAGCTTAGCGGGGAGTGCAACTAATGAAAAACTGTTTTTT. Translation gives CASSLAGSATNEKLFF.

The count of this clone is one. The CDR3 nucleotides are TGTGCCAGCATGAGAGCAGGGGGCTGGTTCTACGAGCAGTACTTC. Translation: CASMRAGGWFYEQYF. The chain links TRBV14 to TRBJ2-7; TRBD1 matches 8 bases. The CDR3 is 15 amino acids. Germline V gene data show CDR1 as SGHDN and CDR2 as FVKESK. V was pared by 7 bases and J by 3 bases, with 11 bases of the junction left unmatched. Looking up the rest from reference TRBV14 and TRBJ2-7 gives the full variable domain: EAGVTQFPSHSVIEKGQTVTLRCDPISGHDNLYWYRRVMGKEIKFLLHFVKESKQDESGMPNNRFLAERTGGTYSTLKVQPAELEDSGVYFCASMRAGGWFYEQYFGPGTRLTVT.

A remark on this clone: The sample carries other DNA sequences with the same CDR3. This sequence joins TRBV7-6 and TRBJ2-5; 8 bases align to TRBD2. V trimming: 5 bases; J trimming: 4 bases; junction bases outside the gene matches: 15. Germline V gene lookup returns CDR1 SGHVS and CDR2 FNYEAQ. This CDR3 has 17 residues. The CDR3 reads CASSLGTAGGQIETQYF. As DNA, the CDR3 is TGTGCCAGCAGCCTAGGGACTGCGGGGGGTCAGATAGAGACCCAGTACTTC. The entire variable domain, with the rest obtained from reference TRBV7-6 and TRBJ2-5, is as follows: GAGVSQSPRYKVTKRGQDVALRCDPISGHVSLYWYRQALGQGPEFLTYFNYEAQQDKSGLPNDRFSAERPEGSISTLTIQRTEQRDSAMYRCASSLGTAGGQIETQYFGPGTRLLVL.

J is TRBJ1-6 and V is TRBV28; D is ambiguous. Trimming left V 4 bases short and J 2 bases short, with 12 bases between. CDR1 MDHEN and CDR2 SYDVKM come from the germline V gene. The length of the CDR3 is 16 residues. The DNA of the CDR3 is TGTGCCAGCAGTTCCTCATGGGCCGCCTATAATTCACCCCTCCACTTT. Translated, it gives CASSSSWAAYNSPLHF.

The chain recombines TRBV7-3 with TRBJ2-1; 10 positions match TRBD2. This CDR3 is built from 16 residues. The V and J ends lost 5 bases and 8 bases, in that order; junction bases with no gene match: 12. Germline loops: CDR1 SGHTA, CDR2 FQGTGA. The CDR3 sequence: CASSPPGTSDGDEQFF. Here the CDR3 DNA reads TGTGCCAGCAGCCCGCCCGGGACTAGCGATGGCGATGAGCAGTTCTTC.

This clone has only a few counts. CDR3 protein: CASSQEGRSPGGNTIYF. The DNA of the CDR3 is TGCGCCAGCAGCCAAGAAGGAAGGTCGCCAGGAGGAAACACCATATATTTT. V is TRBV4-1 and J is TRBJ1-3; D unclear. The CDR3 totals 17 residues. The germline gives CDR1 MGHRA, CDR2 YSYEKL. Trimming shortened V by 0 bases and J by 4 bases, and 16 bases separated the two germline ends.

V usage is TRBV11-2 and J usage is TRBJ2-5; 8 nucleotides align to TRBD2. The CDR3 length is 13 residues. The germline V gene has CDR1 SGHAT and CDR2 FQNNGV. V lost 5 bases and J lost 1; bases outside the gene matches: 0. The CDR3 sequence: CASSTSGQETQYF. CDR3 DNA: TGTGCCAGCAGCACTAGCGGCCAAGAGACCCAGTACTTC. The entire variable domain, with the rest obtained from reference TRBV11-2 and TRBJ2-5, is as follows: EAGVAQSPRYKIIEKRQSVAFWCNPISGHATLYWYQQILGQGPKLLIQFQNNGVVDDSQLPKDRFSAERLKGVDSTLKIQPAKLEDSAVYLCASSTSGQETQYFGPGTRLLVL.

This chain joins TRBV5-1 and TRBJ1-3; 11 bases fit TRBD1. V lost 4 bases, J lost 4 bases, and 7 bases stayed unmatched. Looked up from germline, CDR1 is SGHRS and CDR2 is YFSETQ. This CDR3 contains 16 residues. CDR3 in amino acids: CASSTGQGARGNTIYF. The CDR3 nucleotides are TGCGCCAGCAGCACTGGACAGGGGGCGAGGGGAAACACCATATATTTT.

The J gene is TRBJ2-7, the V gene TRBV7-9; 10 bases line up with TRBD1. Germline values: CDR1 SEHNR, CDR2 FQNEAQ (reference sequence). The CDR3 sequence is 15 residues long. Losses at the gene ends were 7 bases for V and 5 bases for J; bases not matched to a gene: 11. This chain's CDR3 is CASIPLGQGFHEQYF. CDR3 bases: TGTGCCAGCATCCCCCTGGGACAGGGGTTCCACGAGCAGTACTTC.

This chain connects TRBV7-9 to TRBJ2-1; TRBD2 matches 7 bases. This CDR3 has 12 residues. J gave up 9 bases and V 5 bases, and 4 bases lay outside the gene matches. CDR1 and CDR2 (germline): SEHNR, FQNEAQ (reference sequence). The CDR3: CASSPGGTEQFF. The CDR3 DNA reads as TGTGCCAGCAGCCCCGGGGGGACTGAGCAGTTCTTC.

This clone appeared a few times. The rearrangement uses TRBV2 and TRBJ1-6; the D is unclear. V lost 6 bases to trimming and J lost 6 bases, with 15 bases between them. From germline, CDR1 is SNHLY and CDR2 FYNNEI. The CDR3 consists of 15 residues. In DNA, the CDR3 is TGTGCCAGCAGCTTAAAACAGAGAGCTAATTCACCCCTCCACTTT. As protein: CASSLKQRANSPLHF. The complete variable domain, with remaining parts taken from reference TRBV2 and TRBJ1-6, reads EPEVTQTPSHQVTQMGQEVILRCVPISNHLYFYWYRQILGQKVEFLVSFYNNEISEKSEIFDDQFSVERPDGSNFTLKIRSTKLEDSAMYFCASSLKQRANSPLHFGNGTRLTVT.

The chain employs TRBV5-1 and TRBJ1-2, with 7 positions matching TRBD1. The J segment lost 8 bases and the V segment lost 0 bases, leaving 10 bases of the junction unmatched. This CDR3 has 15 residues. Germline lookup yields CDR1 SGHRS and CDR2 YFSETQ. CDR3 bases: TGCGCCAGCAGCTTGGCTCTTGGACAGGCCTGGGGCTACACCTTC. It encodes CASSLALGQAWGYTF.

V usage is TRBV7-9 and J usage is TRBJ1-1; D possibly corresponds to TRBD1 (5 bases). Germline CDR1 and CDR2: SEHNR and FQNEAQ (reference sequence). V dropped 6 bases and J dropped 1 base, with 15 bases sitting between them. The CDR3 runs to 15 residues. The CDR3 DNA reads TGTGCCAGCAGGGACCAGGGCCCGAAGAACACTGAAGCTTTCTTT. Protein product: CASRDQGPKNTEAFF. Drawing the rest from reference TRBV7-9 and TRBJ1-1, the complete variable domain is DTGVSQNPRHKITKRGQNVTFRCDPISEHNRLYWYRQTLGQGPEFLTYFQNEAQLEKSRLLSDRFSAERPKGSFSTLEIQRTEQGDSAMYLCASRDQGPKNTEAFFGQGTRLTVV.

The chain carries TRBV27 and TRBJ2-7; 8 bases are shared with TRBD1. The length of the CDR3 is 14 residues. In germline, CDR1 is MNHEY, CDR2 SMNVEV (reference sequence). V was pared by 6 bases and J by 5 bases, with 9 bases of the junction left unmatched. CDR3 sequence: CASSGRDRIHEQYF. The CDR3 DNA follows: TGTGCCAGCAGCGGCCGGGACAGGATTCACGAGCAGTACTTC.

This clone has only a few counts. The chain uses TRBV9 and TRBJ1-2, with 9 bases fitting TRBD1. Trimming removed 0 bases from V and 5 bases from J; junction bases left unmatched: 5. Germline V CDR1 and CDR2: SGDLS, YYNGEE. The CDR3 is 15 residues long. In DNA form, the CDR3 reads TGTGCCAGCAGCGTAGCTCAACAGGGGGCGTATGGCTACACCTTC. Protein product: CASSVAQQGAYGYTF.

This clone turned up a few times. Written as DNA, the CDR3 is TGTGCCAGCAGTCCCGAATCAGGACCCAGGGGGTCCTCACCCCTCCACTTT. This gives the protein CASSPESGPRGSSPLHF. The gene calls are TRBV25-1 and TRBJ1-6, with 7 bases lining up with TRBD1. Germline CDR1 reads MGHDK; CDR2 reads SYGVNS. V was pared by 5 bases and J by 10 bases, with 17 bases of the junction left unmatched. The CDR3 consists of 17 residues.

The V gene is TRBV18, the J gene TRBJ2-5, with TRBD1 as a possible D gene (6 bases). Trimming shortened V by 2 bases and J by 5 bases, and 15 bases separated the two germline ends. CDR3 length: 15 amino acids. Germline V gives CDR1 KGHSH, CDR2 LQKENI. The CDR3 DNA reads as TGTGCCAGCTCACCAAACGGGGCTCAGGGGGAGACCCAGTACTTC. Translating it yields CASSPNGAQGETQYF.

The CDR3 nucleotides are TGTGCCAGCAGTTACTCGAGGGGGGGGGAGCAGTTCTTC. Residues: CASSYSRGGEQFF. The rearrangement links TRBV6-5 to TRBJ2-1; tentatively, D is TRBD2 (7 bases). Germline V gives CDR1 MNHEY, CDR2 SVGAGI. V was shortened by 0 bases and J by 10 bases, with 10 bases between the two germline ends. The CDR3 extends over 13 amino acids.

This chain joins TRBV19 and TRBJ1-6; 7 nucleotides match TRBD1. The germline gives CDR1 LNHDA, CDR2 SQIVND (reference sequence). The CDR3 covers 16 residues. The trim removed 6 bases at V and 9 bases at J, leaving 14 bases unmatched. This CDR3 reads CASSLRGTAGSSPLHF. As DNA, the CDR3 is TGTGCCAGTAGCCTCCGAGGGACAGCTGGGAGTTCACCCCTCCACTTT.

This rearrangement joins TRBV27 to TRBJ2-7; 8 nucleotides agree with TRBD1. Per the germline V gene, CDR1 is MNHEY and CDR2 is SMNVEV (reference sequence). The CDR3 length is 15 residues. V shed 5 bases and J 0 bases; nucleotides not matched to a gene: 6. CDR3 DNA: TGTGCCAGCAGTCCTTGGACAGGGACCTCCTACGAGCAGTACTTC. The encoded protein is CASSPWTGTSYEQYF.

The chain carries TRBV25-1 and TRBJ2-7; 9 bases align to TRBD1. The junction had 9 bases not matched to a gene; V was cut back by 1 base and J by 2 bases. Germline CDR1 and CDR2: MGHDK and SYGVNS. The CDR3 has 17 amino acids. In DNA, the CDR3 is TGTGCCAGCAGTGAATGGAGAGGGACAGGGAGTCCCTACGAGCAGTACTTC. Translating gives CASSEWRGTGSPYEQYF.

V and J are TRBV7-8 and TRBJ1-5, with D possibly being TRBD1 (6 bases). Germline-derived CDR1 and CDR2 are SGHVS and FQNEAQ. Trimming left V 2 bases short and J 2 bases short, with 10 bases between. This CDR3 region has 15 residues. CDR3 in DNA: TGTGCCAGCAGCTTAATGGCAGGGGGCAATCAGCCCCAGCATTTT. Translated: CASSLMAGGNQPQHF.

The V gene is TRBV27, the J gene TRBJ2-1; 7 bases fit TRBD2. V lost 5 bases to trimming and J lost 9 bases; unmatched junction nucleotides: 7. Germline CDR1 is MNHEY and CDR2 is SMNVEV (reference sequence). The CDR3 length is 13 residues. This CDR3 reads CASSATGRPEQFF. CDR3 bases: TGTGCCAGCAGTGCTACCGGGAGGCCTGAGCAGTTCTTC.

CDR3 DNA: TGTGTCAGAAGATTGGAGGGGACAGGAGATTCACCCCTCCACTTT. Amino acid sequence: CVRRLEGTGDSPLHF. The genes are TRBV7-5 and TRBJ1-6; the D call TRBD1 from the table was never checked on the DNA. TRBV7-5 is shown as a pseudogene. The CDR3 covers 15 residues.

The gene calls are TRBV11-2 and TRBJ1-1, with 8 bases fitting TRBD1. CDR1 is SGHAT, CDR2 FQNNGV, per germline. The ends lost 3 bases at V and 1 base at J; junction bases unmatched: 7. The CDR3 has 16 residues. CDR3 in DNA: TGTGCCAGCAGCTTTCCTTGGACAGGGCAGAACACTGAAGCTTTCTTT. This gives the protein CASSFPWTGQNTEAFF.

This rearrangement joins TRBV5-4 to TRBJ1-1; 7 bases align to TRBD1. Trimming cost V 3 bases and J 4 bases; bases outside gene matches: 3. Germline lookup yields CDR1 SGHNT and CDR2 YYREEE (reference sequence). The CDR3 spans 13 residues. In DNA, the CDR3 is TGTGCCAGCAGCTCACAGGGGCGCACTGAAGCTTTCTTT. This codes for CASSSQGRTEAFF.

The chain recombines TRBV7-6 with TRBJ2-1, with TRBD1 identical over 9 bases. The V gene end was trimmed by 1 base and the J gene end by 8 bases; junction bases not matched to a gene: 6. CDR3 length equals 15 residues. From germline, CDR1 is SGHVS and CDR2 FNYEAQ. CDR3 amino acids: CASSLVGTGPYEQFF. The CDR3, as DNA: TGTGCCAGCAGCTTAGTAGGGACAGGGCCCTATGAGCAGTTCTTC.